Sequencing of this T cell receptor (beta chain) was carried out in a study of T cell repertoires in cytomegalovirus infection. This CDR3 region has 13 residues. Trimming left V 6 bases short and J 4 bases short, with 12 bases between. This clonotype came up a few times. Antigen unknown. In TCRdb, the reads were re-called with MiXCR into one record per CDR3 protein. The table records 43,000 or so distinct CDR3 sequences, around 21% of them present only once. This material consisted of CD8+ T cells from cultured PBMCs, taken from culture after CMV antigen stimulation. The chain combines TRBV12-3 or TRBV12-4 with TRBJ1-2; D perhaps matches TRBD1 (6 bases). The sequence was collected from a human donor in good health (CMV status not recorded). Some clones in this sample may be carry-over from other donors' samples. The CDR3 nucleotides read TGTGCCAGCAGCTATGGACAGACCTATGGCTACACCTTC. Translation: CASSYGQTYGYTF.